The present T cell receptor beta chain was sequenced within a study of blood T cell repertoires in COVID-19 (TCRdb year 2020). With regard to the full study: Collaborator samples came from the United States, Italy and Spain and covered acute and convalescent phases of COVID-19. Samples were obtained from the ongoing ImmuneRACE study (first 160 participants) and from some 1,300 subjects provided by 6 global collaborators. The material from the prospective study consisted of cDNA or gDNA derived from T cells, B-cell-depleted T cells, or PBMCs. The repertoires were released in a freely available public database meant as a resource for research on the immune response to SARS-CoV-2. Where HLA class I and class II types were available, the types were taken from metadata supplied by the sample provider, not from assay-based typing. Subjects who had been exposed to COVID-19, were actively infected with it, or had recovered from it provided the deeply sampled blood TCRbeta repertoires that made up the dataset. Nearly every sample came with metadata listing a de-identified subject ID, COVID-19 status, age in years and sex. Broad study findings and their caveats: The amount of clinical and demographic metadata varied by source and participant and was provided uncurated.

TCRbeta CDR3 regions were amplified from genomic DNA using the immunoSEQ Assay, a bias-controlled multiplex PCR. On the authors' methods: Within the assay, amplification of reference gene primers was used to estimate how many nucleated cells each sample contained. Sequence reads were collapsed and filtered to measure the absolute abundance of every unique TCRbeta CDR3 rearrangement. Productive Simpson clonality was computed per sample as the square root of Simpson's diversity index over productive rearrangements. TCRdb stores this immuneACCESS table with in-frame sequences only. Part of the clones is absent; in the studies checked, under half of the shortfall reflects unresolved V genes, and no reason is known for the rest. From that table come the V and J calls and clone size; the DNA was used to work out D and trimming. The sample table records under 300,000 clones; 89% of these occur just once. The leading ten clones occupy around 2% of the sample.

Each collaborating institution followed its own protocols to collect whole blood in K2EDTA tubes. For TCRbeta analysis, collaborators shipped samples in one of three forms: frozen whole blood, isolated PBMCs, or DNA extracted from either of those sample types. On this clone itself: Its antigen is not yet known. Base qualities are missing; no much larger clone stands one base away.

Reading from cysteine to phenylalanine, the CDR3 counts 13 amino acids. Just the 39-base CDR3 DNA is kept, in frame starting at base 1. At the junction V is shortened by 5 bases and J by 6 bases, with 11 bases in between. From a lookup of the germline V gene (reference sequence), CDR1 and CDR2 are MNHNY and SVGAGI. The chain is made from TRBV6-6 and TRBJ2-1, with the D segment identity uncertain. The source of this sequence is a man between 50 and 59 years old with acute or convalescent COVID-19. The sequencing input was peripheral blood. The CDR3 region reads CASSPGPSNEQFF. In nucleotides, the sequence is TGTGCCAGCAGTCCGGGTCCCAGCAATGAGCAGTTCTTC.